This TCR beta chain was recovered during a study of shared clonotypes between healthy human individuals. The overall study: Those who served as donors were a couple of women and a few men between the ages of 18 and 49.

There were no recent acute infections or vaccinations among the donors, who were healthy HIV-negative adults. Study-level findings and limits: Between a few donors, naive CD4 clonotypes were shared at a level of about 5.3%.

Turning to this clone: Its antigen is as yet unknown.

Under the authors' procedure: Filtering differed for immunoSEQ, which gave only junction sequences without quality scores. Sequencing was performed with immunoSEQ multiplex PCR; in TCRdb, only in-frame clones are kept and a portion is missing. The V and J calls and the clone size are those of that table, but D and trimming were determined from the DNA. Here the sample spans around 1.1 million clones, 60% to 85% being singletons. The sequencing input was memory CD4+ T cells from PBMCs. Documented subset: CD45RA-negative fraction. The source is a man aged 18 to 35 in good health. Some clones in this sample may be carry-over from other donors' samples.

The CDR3 is CLVVNSYGYTF. CDR3 sequence (DNA): TGCTTGGTTGTCAATTCCTATGGCTACACCTTC. The chain couples TRBV29-1 to TRBJ1-2; D unresolved. The germline V gene encodes CDR1 SQVTM and CDR2 ANQGSEA. The CDR3 spans 11 residues.